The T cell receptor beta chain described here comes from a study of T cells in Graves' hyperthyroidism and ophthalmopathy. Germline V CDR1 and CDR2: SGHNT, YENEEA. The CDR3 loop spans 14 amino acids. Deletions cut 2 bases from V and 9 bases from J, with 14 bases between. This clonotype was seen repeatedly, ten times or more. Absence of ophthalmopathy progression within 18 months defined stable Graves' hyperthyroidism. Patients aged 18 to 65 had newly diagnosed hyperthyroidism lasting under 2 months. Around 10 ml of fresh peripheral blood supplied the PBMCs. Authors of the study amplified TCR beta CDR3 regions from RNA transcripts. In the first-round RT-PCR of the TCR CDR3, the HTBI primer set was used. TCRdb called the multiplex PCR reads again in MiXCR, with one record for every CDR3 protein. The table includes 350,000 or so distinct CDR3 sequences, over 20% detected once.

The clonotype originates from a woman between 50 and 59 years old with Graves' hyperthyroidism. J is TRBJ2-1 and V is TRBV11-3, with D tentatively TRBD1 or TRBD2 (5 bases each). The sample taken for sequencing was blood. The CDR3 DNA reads TGTGCCAGCAGCTTAAAGTCTAGTGGGGGTGAGCAGTTCTTC. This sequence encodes CASSLKSSGGEQFF.